A single sample is the source of the 15 T cell receptor beta chains below, sequenced in a study of cytotoxic CD8 clonotypes in ibrutinib-treated CLL. TCRdb keeps only in-frame clones here, not all; method: immunoSEQ multiplex PCR. The table has approximately 45,000 clones, about 65% seen once. The sample consisted of PBMCs, taken after 24 months of ibrutinib treatment. These receptors came from a human donor with chronic lymphocytic leukemia.

DNA of the CDR3: TGTGCCAGCAGCCAAGATGGCAGGAGAGGGGAAGCTTTCTTT. Amino acids: CASSQDGRRGEAFF. The rearrangement links TRBV14 to TRBJ1-1; unclear D gene. V was trimmed by 0 bases and J by 8 bases, leaving 13 bases between them. Per the germline V gene, CDR1 is SGHDN and CDR2 is FVKESK. The CDR3 covers 14 residues.

This clone was seen only a few times. V and J are TRBV10-2 and TRBJ1-5, with D possibly matching TRBD1 (5 bases). The CDR3 is 15 amino acids. CDR1 WSHSY and CDR2 SAAADI come from the germline V gene. V gave up 6 bases and J gave up 2 bases, with 14 bases separating them. The CDR3 DNA sequence: TGCGCCAGCAGGGGGGAGGGTATTGGCAATCAGCCCCAGCATTTT. Protein sequence: CASRGEGIGNQPQHF.

CDR3 sequence (DNA): TGTGCCAGCAGCACACCCTCAGGAGCCCATGGCTACACCTTC. Translating it yields CASSTPSGAHGYTF. The chain employs TRBV5-8 and TRBJ1-2; D gene unclear. V dropped 4 bases and J dropped 6 bases, with 16 bases sitting between them. Per germline, CDR1 SGHTS and CDR2 YDEGEE. The CDR3 runs to 14 residues.

This sequence joins TRBV19 and TRBJ2-3; unclear D gene. CDR3 length: 14 amino acids. CDR1 is LNHDA and CDR2 is SQIVND in the germline V gene (reference sequence). Trimming stripped 5 bases from V and 0 bases from J, with 9 bases between. CDR3 loop: CASSYRASTDTQYF. In DNA form, the CDR3 reads TGTGCCAGTAGTTACCGAGCTAGCACAGATACGCAGTATTTT.

This chain links TRBV28 with TRBJ1-3; D gene ambiguous. The germline V gene has CDR1 MDHEN and CDR2 SYDVKM. The CDR3 is made up of 18 amino acids. Trimming shortened V by 6 bases and J by 3 bases, and 24 bases separated the two germline ends. The CDR3 region has the DNA TGTGCCAGCAGCCCTACGGGTCTTTTAAGGGTTGGTGGAAACACCATATATTTT. Encoded protein: CASSPTGLLRVGGNTIYF.

The chain combines TRBV5-1 with TRBJ1-4; possibly TRBD1 for D (6 bases). The CDR3 covers 17 residues. Trimming stripped 1 base from V and 7 bases from J, with 20 bases between. Germline CDR1 is SGHRS and CDR2 is YFSETQ. In DNA, the CDR3 is TGCGCCAGCAGCTTGACCCCCACAACGGGGGGCGGTGAAAAACTGTTTTTT. Protein sequence: CASSLTPTTGGGEKLFF.

This rearrangement joins TRBV27 to TRBJ2-7; TRBD2 agrees at 8 bases. Germline CDR1 MNHEY, CDR2 SMNVEV (reference sequence). The CDR3 contains 16 residues. The ends lost 6 bases at V and 1 base at J; junction bases unmatched: 11. CDR3 region: CASSPTAGRESYEQYF. The CDR3 nucleotides are TGTGCCAGCAGCCCTACCGCCGGGAGGGAGTCCTACGAGCAGTACTTC.

This clone was observed a single time. This chain joins TRBV2 and TRBJ2-1; D might be TRBD2 (5 bases). V lost 0 bases and J 2 bases, leaving 14 bases between the germline ends. CDR3 length equals 17 residues. Germline CDR1 and CDR2: SNHLY and FYNNEI. The CDR3 bases are TGTGCCAGCAGTGAAGCGCCCCCGGCACTAGCCTACAATGAGCAGTTCTTC. Encoded protein: CASSEAPPALAYNEQFF.

The genes are TRBV19 and TRBJ2-2; D gene uncertain. The CDR3 contains 13 residues. Germline CDR1 is LNHDA and CDR2 is SQIVND (reference sequence). V gave up 1 base and J gave up 4 bases, with 4 bases separating them. In nucleotides, the CDR3 is TGTGCCAGTAGTATAGGAGGCACCGGGGAGCTGTTTTTT. Residues: CASSIGGTGELFF. Full variable domain (outside the CDR3, taken from reference TRBV19 and TRBJ2-2): DGGITQSPKYLFRKEGQNVTLSCEQNLNHDAMYWYRQDPGQGLRLIYYSQIVNDFQKGDIAEGYSVSREKKESFPLTVTSAQKNPTAFYLCASSIGGTGELFFGEGSRLTVL.

The CDR3 reads CASSPVSVRFSYEQYF. The CDR3 nucleotides read TGTGCCAGCAGTCCCGTATCCGTCCGCTTCTCCTACGAGCAGTACTTC. The rearrangement links TRBV27 to TRBJ2-7; D not resolved. V gave up 5 bases and J gave up 0 bases, with 17 bases separating them. CDR1 MNHEY and CDR2 SMNVEV come from the germline V gene (reference sequence). This CDR3 contains 16 residues.

This clone appeared many times. The chain joins TRBV21-1 to TRBJ1-5. TRBV21-1 is a recognized pseudogene. This CDR3 is built from 17 residues. The CDR3: CASSKGRADMRDQPQHF. CDR3 nucleotides: TGTGCCAGCAGCAAAGGAAGAGCGGACATGCGGGATCAGCCCCAGCATTTT.

J is TRBJ1-5 and V is TRBV19; a weak D match, TRBD1 (5 bases). Per germline, CDR1 LNHDA and CDR2 SQIVND (reference sequence). The CDR3 loop spans 12 amino acids. V was clipped by 9 bases and J by 3 bases, with 9 bases between them. The CDR3 spells CASLGDNQPQHF. The CDR3 DNA reads TGTGCCAGCTTAGGGGACAATCAGCCCCAGCATTTT.

V is TRBV4-1 and J is TRBJ1-4; D call uncertain. Germline CDR1 reads MGHRA; CDR2 reads YSYEKL. The CDR3 sequence is 19 residues long. Trimming pared 4 bases from V and 0 bases from J, leaving 21 bases between. DNA for the CDR3: TGCGCCAGCAGCCTCCAAGACGGACGAGCCGTTGCAACTAATGAAAAACTGTTTTTT. It specifies CASSLQDGRAVATNEKLFF.

This chain joins TRBV2 and TRBJ2-2; TRBD2 agrees at 7 bases. Per germline, CDR1 SNHLY and CDR2 FYNNEI. The CDR3 is 14 residues long. V trimming: 7 bases; J trimming: 6 bases; junction bases outside the gene matches: 8. The CDR3 here is CASKGRERSGELFF. The CDR3 coding sequence is TGTGCCAGCAAGGGGCGGGAGAGGTCCGGGGAGCTGTTTTTT.

This clone has just a few counts. The V and J genes are TRBV11-2 and TRBJ1-1; D ambiguous. This CDR3 is 14 amino acids long. V was shortened by 1 base and J by 8 bases, with 14 bases between the two germline ends. The germline V gene has CDR1 SGHAT and CDR2 FQNNGV. The CDR3 nucleotides are TGTGCCAGCAGCTTAGTTCCTCCGGCAGCCGAAGCTTTCTTT. Amino acids: CASSLVPPAAEAFF.